A selection of T cell receptor beta chains follows, all from one sample in a study of blood T cell repertoires in COVID-19. Libraries were prepared by immunoSEQ multiplex PCR; TCRdb keeps only in-frame clonotypes and omits some of them. The sample contains approximately 290,000 clones, under 90% of which appear only once. Sequenced sample: peripheral blood. Source of these receptors: a woman aged 25-40 years with COVID-19, enrolled during active disease. Each CDR3 is given with its conserved first and last residue. The order of the fields is J gene, CDR3 length, V gene, D gene, CDR3 protein, CDR3 DNA. D genes are given only for firm matches.

J: TRBJ1-1
length: 12
V: TRBV7-9
D: TRBD1
CDR3: CASSRGGGAAFF
DNA: TGTGCCAGCAGCAGAGGAGGGGGCGCAGCTTTCTTT

J: TRBJ1-4
length: 15
V: TRBV7-2
D: NA
CDR3: CASSLAGVNGGKLFF
DNA: TGTGCCAGCAGCTTAGCCGGGGTCAACGGCGGAAAACTGTTTTTT

J: TRBJ2-7
length: 18
V: TRBV4-1
D: TRBD2
CDR3: CASSQTGGLAGPPYEQYF
DNA: TGCGCCAGCAGCCAAACGGGGGGACTAGCGGGGCCCCCCTACGAGCAGTACTTC

J: TRBJ1-6
length: 17
V: TRBV3-1/TRBV3-2
D: TRBD1
CDR3: CASSPQLQQGDYSPLHF
DNA: TGTGCCAGCAGCCCCCAACTCCAACAGGGGGATTATTCACCCCTCCACTTT

J: TRBJ1-2
length: 14
V: TRBV28
D: NA
CDR3: CARGNRPHNYGYTF
DNA: TGTGCCAGGGGGAACAGGCCGCATAACTATGGCTACACCTTC

J: TRBJ2-3
length: 17
V: TRBV9
D: NA
CDR3: CASSARWVEGGTDTQYF
DNA: TGTGCCAGCAGCGCCCGATGGGTGGAGGGTGGTACAGATACGCAGTATTTT

J: TRBJ1-3
length: 13
V: TRBV28
D: NA
CDR3: CASCGGGRNTIYF
DNA: TGTGCCTCTTGCGGCGGTGGTAGAAACACCATATATTTT

J: TRBJ2-7
length: 18
V: TRBV21-1
D: NA
CDR3: CASKSRKGERHLAYEQYF
DNA: TGTGCCAGCAAAAGTCGTAAAGGGGAAAGACATTTAGCCTACGAGCAGTACTTC

J: TRBJ1-2
length: 11
V: TRBV7-9
D: NA
CDR3: CAYGRDYGYTF
DNA: TGTGCCTACGGGAGGGACTATGGCTACACCTTC

J: TRBJ1-5
length: 13
V: TRBV19
D: NA
CDR3: CASKGRGNQPQHF
DNA: TGTGCCAGTAAGGGCAGGGGCAATCAGCCCCAGCATTTT

J: TRBJ2-1
length: 18
V: TRBV4-2
D: TRBD2
CDR3: CASSQDIGIAGEANEQFF
DNA: TGTGCCAGCAGCCAAGATATCGGGATAGCGGGGGAGGCCAATGAGCAGTTCTTC